Presented here are 18 T cell receptor beta chains from one specimen sequenced in a study of cytomegalovirus exposure and HLA in healthy donors. Profiled with immunoSEQ multiplex PCR; TCRdb holds only in-frame clones, not every one. The sample has some 250,000 clones; around 90% are singletons. Sequencing was done on a sample of PBMCs. The receptors were sampled from a woman aged 18-30 years in good health and CMV-seronegative.

V usage is TRBV9 and J usage is TRBJ1-2, with unresolved D. This CDR3 is built from 15 residues. From germline, CDR1 is SGDLS and CDR2 YYNGEE. The V end lost 3 bases, the J end lost 1 base, and 13 bases lay between the germline ends. This CDR3 reads CASSALGAGNYGYTF. CDR3 DNA sequence: TGTGCCAGCAGCGCATTAGGCGCAGGTAACTATGGCTACACCTTC.

The CDR3 DNA sequence: TGTGCCAGCAGACAGGGGGTAGGAGGCCAAGAGACCCAGTACTTC. Its translation is CASRQGVGGQETQYF. The chain couples TRBV2 to TRBJ2-5; 8 bases align to TRBD1. This CDR3 region has 15 residues. J lost 1 base, V lost 6 bases, and 7 bases had no gene match. Germline lookup yields CDR1 SNHLY and CDR2 FYNNEI.

Points on this clone: Relative to the germline gene, one junction end is altered; a read error may explain this. Written as DNA, the CDR3 is TGTGCCAGCAGAGAAGGAGGGGGGGACTACAATGAGCAGTTCTTC. Its protein is CASREGGGDYNEQFF. The chain combines TRBV2 with TRBJ2-1; D might be TRBD2 (7 bases). The CDR3 covers 15 residues. From germline, CDR1 is SNHLY and CDR2 FYNNEI.

The CDR3 loop reads CASSLSRGVTYEQYF. In nucleotides, the CDR3 is TGTGCCAGCAGCTTATCGCGGGGGGTAACCTACGAGCAGTACTTC. The rearrangement links TRBV7-2 to TRBJ2-7, with 8 positions matching TRBD2. J gave up 2 bases and V 2 bases, and 5 bases lay outside the gene matches. The germline gives CDR1 SGHTA, CDR2 FQGNSA. The CDR3 length is 15 residues. The full variable domain, completed using reference TRBV7-2 and TRBJ2-7, is GAGVSQSPSNKVTEKGKDVELRCDPISGHTALYWYRQSLGQGLEFLIYFQGNSAPDKSGLPSDRFSAERTGGSVSTLTIQRTQQEDSAVYLCASSLSRGVTYEQYFGPGTRLTVT.

The chain joins TRBV27 to TRBJ1-1, with TRBD1 as a possible D gene (6 bases). V shed 3 bases and J shed 2 bases, with 16 bases lying between them. Germline-derived CDR1 and CDR2 are MNHEY and SMNVEV (reference sequence). This CDR3 has 16 amino acids. In DNA, the CDR3 is TGTGCCAGCAGTTTTTCCGGGGGGCCTATCAACACTGAAGCTTTCTTT. Its protein is CASSFSGGPINTEAFF.

This clone showed up just once. The chain links TRBV5-8 to TRBJ1-1; tentatively, D is TRBD1 (6 bases). The ends were cut back, 7 bases at V and 0 bases at J, with 19 bases in the middle. CDR3 length equals 16 residues. The germline V gene has CDR1 SGHTS and CDR2 YDEGEE. CDR3 coding DNA: TGTGCCAGCCCCGATGCACTCAGGGGCCTGAACACTGAAGCTTTCTTT. Translation gives CASPDALRGLNTEAFF.

This rearrangement joins TRBV18 to TRBJ2-1, with 9 bases that match TRBD2. The length of the CDR3 is 16 residues. Germline V gene lookup returns CDR1 KGHSH and CDR2 LQKENI. The V gene end was trimmed by 2 bases and the J gene end by 1 base; junction bases not matched to a gene: 3. The CDR3 loop reads CASSPSGGPSYNEQFF. The CDR3 coding sequence is TGTGCCAGCTCACCAAGCGGGGGGCCTTCCTACAATGAGCAGTTCTTC.

This chain links TRBV6-1 with TRBJ2-1; D not resolved. Germline CDR1 is MNHNS and CDR2 is SASEGT. With 8 bases removed from V and 4 bases from J, the gap between germline ends came to 6 bases. The CDR3 spans 11 residues. CDR3 DNA sequence: TGTGCCAGCCTCTTATACAATGAGCAGTTCTTC. This encodes CASLLYNEQFF.

The J gene is TRBJ2-1, the V gene TRBV27; 8 bases fit TRBD2. There are 18 residues in the CDR3. V trimming: 0 bases; J trimming: 6 bases; junction bases outside the gene matches: 13. CDR1 MNHEY and CDR2 SMNVEV come from the germline V gene (reference sequence). The CDR3 spells CASSLSSGGYGISNEQFF. CDR3 DNA sequence: TGTGCCAGCAGTTTATCTTCGGGGGGGTACGGCATATCCAATGAGCAGTTCTTC.

The CDR3 DNA reads as TGTGCCAGTAGCCAGGGTGGCATCAATGAGCAGTTCTTC. Residues: CASSQGGINEQFF. This chain joins TRBV6-5 and TRBJ2-1, with a tentative D call TRBD1 (5 bases). This CDR3 region has 13 residues. Deletions cut 9 bases from V and 6 bases from J, with 15 bases between. The germline CDR1 and CDR2 sequences are MNHEY and SVGAGI.

V gene TRBV6-5 combines with J gene TRBJ2-2; D ambiguous. V lost 6 bases and J lost 5, with 7 bases in between. The germline V gene encodes CDR1 MNHEY and CDR2 SVGAGI. CDR3 size: 12 residues. The CDR3 DNA reads TGTGCCAGCAGCCCGCGGACCGGGGAGCTGTTTTTT. This codes for CASSPRTGELFF.

The gene calls are TRBV4-1 and TRBJ2-5; D possibly corresponds to TRBD2 (5 bases). The length of the CDR3 is 15 residues. Trimming took 3 bases from V and 2 from J, leaving 13 bases between them. The germline V gene has CDR1 MGHRA and CDR2 YSYEKL. This CDR3 reads CASSQGGYSQETQYF. CDR3 bases: TGCGCCAGCAGCCAGGGCGGGTACAGTCAAGAGACCCAGTACTTC.

The chain links TRBV14 to TRBJ2-2; D is possibly TRBD1 (5 bases). The V gene's germline CDR1 is SGHDN and CDR2 FVKESK. With 4 bases removed from V and 4 bases from J, the gap between germline ends came to 25 bases. The CDR3 is 19 residues long. CDR3 protein: CASSPAFEGAAFSTGELFF. As DNA, the CDR3 is TGTGCCAGCAGCCCAGCTTTTGAAGGGGCGGCGTTTAGCACCGGGGAGCTGTTTTTT.

The sample holds one count of this clone. The gene calls are TRBV6-1 and TRBJ2-3; D is possibly TRBD1 (6 bases). The CDR3 is 14 amino acids. V was pared by 7 bases and J by 4 bases, with 15 bases between. Germline CDR1 is MNHNS and CDR2 is SASEGT. CDR3 loop: CASKTDSPPDTQYF. CDR3 nucleotides: TGTGCCAGCAAGACGGACAGTCCGCCAGATACGCAGTATTTT.

The J gene is TRBJ2-3, the V gene TRBV27; D gene uncertain. The CDR3 length is 15 residues. The V gene lost 4 bases and the J gene lost 3 bases, with 14 bases spanning the gap. Germline CDR1 is MNHEY and CDR2 is SMNVEV (reference sequence). In nucleotides, the CDR3 is TGTGCCAGCAGTTATCTCCCGCTAACTACAGATACGCAGTATTTT. Encoded protein: CASSYLPLTTDTQYF.

J is TRBJ2-1 and V is TRBV27, with 8 bases aligning to TRBD1. Looked up from germline, CDR1 is MNHEY and CDR2 is SMNVEV (reference sequence). There are 18 residues in the CDR3. V lost 3 bases to trimming and J lost 0 bases; unmatched junction nucleotides: 10. The CDR3 DNA follows: TGTGCCAGCAGTTTTCGCCCAGGGGGCCACAGCTCCTACAATGAGCAGTTCTTC. Translation gives CASSFRPGGHSSYNEQFF.

This sequence joins TRBV7-9 and TRBJ1-1; TRBD1 is a possible D gene (5 bases). This CDR3 spans 14 amino acids. Trimming left V 1 base short and J 6 bases short, with 12 bases between. Germline CDR1 SEHNR, CDR2 FQNEAQ (reference sequence). The CDR3 DNA sequence: TGTGCCAGCAGCTTAGACAGGCCAGGGCCTGAAGCTTTCTTT. The encoded protein is CASSLDRPGPEAFF.

This chain joins TRBV27 and TRBJ2-3; the D gene is possibly TRBD2 (6 bases). The CDR3 runs 15 residues. V shed 4 bases and J shed 5 bases, with 16 bases lying between them. Looked up from germline, CDR1 is MNHEY and CDR2 is SMNVEV (reference sequence). CDR3 sequence reads: CASSSRSPGGDTQYF. The CDR3 nucleotides are TGTGCCAGCAGTTCCCGGTCCCCCGGGGGAGATACGCAGTATTTT.